Described below is a single TCR beta chain sequence and its context. Its antigen is still unknown. These data belong to a study of cytomegalovirus exposure and HLA in healthy donors. About the research overall: From some 180 million T cells, an earlier analysis saw 120 million or so unique TCR beta sequences. Study conclusions and caveats: TCR beta sequences reportedly predicted the HLA-A and HLA-B alleles of most subjects accurately. TCR beta chains numbering about 160 were designated cytomegalovirus-associated. Sequencing probably produced one cluster of sequence variants that were highly shared.

The V gene's germline CDR1 is MNHEY and CDR2 SVGAGI. There are 14 residues in the CDR3. V shed 7 bases, J shed 6 bases, and the junction held 8 bases outside the gene matches. 60 Vbeta and 13 Jbeta primers were used in PCR. Data came from immunoSEQ multiplex PCR; TCRdb stores just in-frame clones and leaves some out. The sample lists about 190,000 clones; roughly 80% were seen once. The sample comprised PBMCs. This chain joins TRBV6-5 and TRBJ1-5, with 8 bases identical to TRBD1. This clonotype was sampled from a woman in her twenties or thirties in good health and CMV-seropositive. CDR3 region: CASNPSGGGQPQHF. Here the CDR3 DNA reads TGTGCCAGCAACCCCTCAGGGGGCGGTCAGCCCCAGCATTTT.